This entry lists 19 T cell receptor beta chains sequenced from one sample in a study of blood T cell repertoires in COVID-19. Profiling relied on immunoSEQ multiplex PCR, and the TCRdb table lists in-frame clones only, not all of them. This sample yields about 250,000 clones, of which approximately 85% are seen a single time; roughly 4% belongs to the top ten. The sample was PBMCs or T cells enriched from blood (not recorded which). The receptors derive from a woman in her 30s who had recovered from COVID-19.

In this sample, this clone turned up once. This rearrangement joins TRBV4-2 to TRBJ1-1, with no clear D. Germline CDR1 is LGHNA and CDR2 is YNFKEQ. The CDR3 contains 14 residues. Trimming took 7 bases from V and 1 from J, leaving 13 bases between them. In DNA form, the CDR3 reads TGTGCCAGCACCCTCGGTCGGGGGAACACTGAAGCTTTCTTT. The encoded protein is CASTLGRGNTEAFF.

CDR3 residues: CASSGTGHDQPQHF. The CDR3 DNA reads TGTGCCAGCAGCGGGACAGGCCATGATCAGCCCCAGCATTTT. The V and J genes are TRBV28 and TRBJ1-5; 8 positions agree with TRBD1. The CDR3 is 14 residues long. Germline-derived CDR1 and CDR2 are MDHEN and SYDVKM. V dropped 6 bases and J dropped 5; count of bases not matched to a gene: 6.

The chain has TRBV28 and TRBJ2-1; 7 bases are shared with TRBD2. With V trimmed by 8 bases and J by 2 bases, 12 bases remained unmatched. Germline CDR1 is MDHEN and CDR2 is SYDVKM. The CDR3 is 16 residues long. The CDR3 reads CASRPWGGGTYNEQFF. The CDR3 coding sequence is TGTGCCAGCCGGCCTTGGGGGGGAGGCACCTACAATGAGCAGTTCTTC.

The chain combines TRBV13 with TRBJ1-2; TRBD1 might be the D (6 bases). V lost 7 bases to trimming and J lost 1 base, with 13 bases between them. CDR1 is PRHDT, CDR2 FYEKMQ, per germline (reference sequence). The CDR3 extends over 14 amino acids. The CDR3 DNA is TGTGCCAGCACGGGGGGCAGGGGTAACTATGGCTACACCTTC. Residues: CASTGGRGNYGYTF.

This chain links TRBV9 with TRBJ2-5; 12 bases fit TRBD2. The CDR3 consists of 15 residues. V was pared by 0 bases and J by 6 bases, with 3 bases of the junction left unmatched. CDR1 is SGDLS, CDR2 YYNGEE, per germline. DNA of the CDR3: TGTGCCAGCAGCGTAGCGACTAGCGGGAGTAAGACCCAGTACTTC. This translates into CASSVATSGSKTQYF. Full variable domain (remainder filled in from reference TRBV9 and TRBJ2-5): DSGVTQTPKHLITATGQRVTLRCSPRSGDLSVYWYQQSLDQGLQFLIQYYNGEERAKGNILERFSAQQFPDLHSELNLSSLELGDSALYFCASSVATSGSKTQYFGPGTRLLVL.

This clone appeared once. This chain connects TRBV24-1 to TRBJ2-4; possible D gene TRBD2, 6 bases. V was clipped by 3 bases and J by 0 bases, with 23 bases between them. The CDR3 runs to 20 residues. Germline assignment: CDR1 KGHDR and CDR2 SFDVKD. CDR3: CATSDSVAGSLGLAKNIQYF. In DNA form, the CDR3 reads TGTGCCACCAGTGATAGTGTTGCAGGTTCGCTGGGACTAGCCAAAAACATTCAGTACTTC.

The CDR3 nucleotides read TGTGCCAGCCCCCTCCGAAGCGGGTACCCCTCCACAGATACGCAGTATTTT. This gives the protein CASPLRSGYPSTDTQYF. The chain carries TRBV27 and TRBJ2-3; TRBD2 might be the D (6 bases). Trimming pared 8 bases from V and 2 bases from J, leaving 23 bases between. CDR3 length equals 17 residues. Germline V gene lookup returns CDR1 MNHEY and CDR2 SMNVEV (reference sequence).

The chain recombines TRBV19 with TRBJ1-1; D ambiguous. The V gene's germline CDR1 is LNHDA and CDR2 SQIVND (reference sequence). The CDR3 has 14 amino acids. Trimming took off 10 bases at V and 4 bases at J, with 19 bases between the two ends. CDR3 DNA sequence: TGTGCCACTACCTTCGGGAAAACCTCCACTGAAGCTTTCTTT. Its protein is CATTFGKTSTEAFF.

The genes are TRBV5-6 and TRBJ1-1, with D uncertain. This CDR3 contains 13 residues. Between the trimmed V and J ends, which lost 2 bases and 4 bases, there was a span of 9 bases. Germline V lookup: CDR1 SGHDT, CDR2 YYEEEE. CDR3: CASSLSPGTEAFF. Here the CDR3 DNA reads TGTGCCAGCAGCTTATCCCCCGGCACTGAAGCTTTCTTT.

The genes are TRBV4-1 and TRBJ1-4; 8 bases fit TRBD1. Trimming took 1 base from V and 0 from J; bases not matched to a gene: 7. The CDR3 totals 18 residues. Germline CDR1 and CDR2: MGHRA and YSYEKL. The CDR3 protein is CASSQGTGKVATNEKLFF. The CDR3 DNA reads as TGCGCCAGCAGCCAAGGGACAGGGAAAGTTGCAACTAATGAAAAACTGTTTTTT.

As DNA, the CDR3 is TGTGCCAGCAGCCACAACGCCGGGATCCAAGAGACCCAGTACTTC. This codes for CASSHNAGIQETQYF. The chain employs TRBV7-9 and TRBJ2-5, with a tentative D call TRBD2 (5 bases). Trimming stripped 5 bases from V and 1 base from J, with 14 bases between. Germline CDR1 is SEHNR and CDR2 is FQNEAQ (reference sequence). The CDR3 consists of 15 residues.

The chain carries TRBV7-3 and TRBJ2-6; weak D call: TRBD1 (6 bases). This CDR3 comprises 16 residues. CDR1 is SGHTA and CDR2 is FQGTGA in the germline V gene. V was pared by 5 bases and J by 0 bases, with 11 bases between. The CDR3 region has the DNA TGTGCCAGCAGCCGGGACAAAACCTCTGGGGCCAACGTCCTGACTTTC. Translating it yields CASSRDKTSGANVLTF.

Comment on this clone: Additional DNA sequences in this sample encode the identical CDR3. The chain links TRBV9 to TRBJ2-7, with no clear D. The CDR3 has 16 amino acids. Trimming pared 0 bases from V and 3 bases from J, leaving 16 bases between. Germline loops: CDR1 SGDLS, CDR2 YYNGEE. The CDR3 here is CASSVEAESGFYEQYF. In DNA form, the CDR3 reads TGTGCCAGCAGCGTAGAGGCCGAATCGGGTTTCTACGAGCAGTACTTC.

This clone came up a few times. V gene TRBV9 combines with J gene TRBJ2-1, with D unclear. V was cut by 7 bases and J by 6 bases, with 5 bases left in between. CDR1 is SGDLS, CDR2 YYNGEE, per germline. This CDR3 has 10 amino acids. CDR3 DNA: TGTGCCAGCGGTAGCAATGAGCAGTTCTTC. Amino acids: CASGSNEQFF.

The chain joins TRBV2 to TRBJ1-1; 8 nucleotides align to TRBD1. V dropped 2 bases and J dropped 1; count of bases not matched to a gene: 6. This CDR3 comprises 16 residues. Germline assignment: CDR1 SNHLY and CDR2 FYNNEI. CDR3 region: CASSESWDRRNTEAFF. CDR3 sequence (DNA): TGTGCCAGCAGTGAATCGTGGGACAGGCGGAACACTGAAGCTTTCTTT.

The rearrangement links TRBV3-1 (or the pseudogene TRBV3-2) to TRBJ2-7; D is uncertain. The CDR3 totals 14 residues. V lost 3 bases to trimming and J lost 3 bases, with 12 bases between them. CDR1 and CDR2 (germline): LGHDT, YNNKEL (reference sequence). CDR3 in DNA: TGTGCCAGCAGCCAGGGCTCCTACGACTACGAGCAGTACTTC. This sequence encodes CASSQGSYDYEQYF.

This clone was seen ten or more times. CDR3 bases: TGCGCCAGCAGTGAGGTACAGGGTCGGGATGAGCAGTTCTTC. Amino acid sequence: CASSEVQGRDEQFF. The V and J genes are TRBV10-1 and TRBJ2-1; D may be TRBD1 (6 bases). The CDR3 has 14 residues. CDR1 WNHNN and CDR2 SYGVQD come from the germline V gene (reference sequence). The V gene lost 2 bases and the J gene lost 8 bases, with 13 bases spanning the gap.

The chain is built from TRBV5-1 and TRBJ2-1; 9 nucleotides line up with TRBD2. Germline V gene lookup returns CDR1 SGHRS and CDR2 YFSETQ. The CDR3 runs to 15 residues. V gave up 7 bases and J gave up 1 base; unmatched junction bases: 6. DNA of the CDR3: TGCGCCAGCCTTAGCGGGAGAGGATCCTACAATGAGCAGTTCTTC. Its protein product is CASLSGRGSYNEQFF.

The rearrangement joins TRBV6-4 to TRBJ2-7; TRBD1 is a possible D gene (6 bases). This CDR3 has 15 amino acids. V dropped 5 bases and J dropped 2 bases, with 16 bases sitting between them. Germline-derived CDR1 and CDR2 are MRHNA and SNTAGT. CDR3: CASSRGQGITYEQYF. The CDR3 DNA sequence: TGTGCCAGCAGTCGAGGGCAGGGGATCACCTACGAGCAGTACTTC.